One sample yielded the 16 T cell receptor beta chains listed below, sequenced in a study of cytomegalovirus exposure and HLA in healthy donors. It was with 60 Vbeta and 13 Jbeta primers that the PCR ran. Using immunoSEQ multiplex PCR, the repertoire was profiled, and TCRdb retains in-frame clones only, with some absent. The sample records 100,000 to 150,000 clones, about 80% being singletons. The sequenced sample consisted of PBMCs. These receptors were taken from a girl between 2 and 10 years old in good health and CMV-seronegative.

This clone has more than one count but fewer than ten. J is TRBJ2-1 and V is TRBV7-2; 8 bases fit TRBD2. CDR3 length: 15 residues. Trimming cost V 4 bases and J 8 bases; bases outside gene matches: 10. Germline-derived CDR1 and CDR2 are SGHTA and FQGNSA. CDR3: CASSSIAGRLDEQFF. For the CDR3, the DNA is TGTGCCAGCAGCTCGATAGCGGGGCGTTTGGATGAGCAGTTCTTC.

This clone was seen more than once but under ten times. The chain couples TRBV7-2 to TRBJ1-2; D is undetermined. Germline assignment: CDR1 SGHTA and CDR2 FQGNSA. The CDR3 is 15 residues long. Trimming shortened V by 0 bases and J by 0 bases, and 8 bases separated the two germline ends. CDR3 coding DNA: TGTGCCAGCAGCTTAGCGGCCAATACTAACTATGGCTACACCTTC. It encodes CASSLAANTNYGYTF.

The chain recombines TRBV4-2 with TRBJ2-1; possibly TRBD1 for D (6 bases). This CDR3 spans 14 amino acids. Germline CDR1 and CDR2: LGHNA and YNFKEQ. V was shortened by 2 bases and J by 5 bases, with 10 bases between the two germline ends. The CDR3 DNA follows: TGTGCCAGCAGCCAACGACAGGCGCACAATGAGCAGTTCTTC. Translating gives CASSQRQAHNEQFF.

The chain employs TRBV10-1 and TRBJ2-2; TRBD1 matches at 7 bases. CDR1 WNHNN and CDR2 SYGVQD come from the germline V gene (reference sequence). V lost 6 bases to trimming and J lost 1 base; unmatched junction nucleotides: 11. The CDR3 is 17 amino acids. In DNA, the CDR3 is TGCGCCAGCAGCACAATGCCGGGACAGAGGAACACCGGGGAGCTGTTTTTT. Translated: CASSTMPGQRNTGELFF.

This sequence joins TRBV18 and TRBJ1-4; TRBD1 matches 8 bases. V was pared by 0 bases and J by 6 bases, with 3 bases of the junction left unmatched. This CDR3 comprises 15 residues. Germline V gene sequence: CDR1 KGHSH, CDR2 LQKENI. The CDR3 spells CASSPPRTGYEKLFF. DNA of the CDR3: TGTGCCAGCTCACCACCGCGGACAGGGTATGAAAAACTGTTTTTT.

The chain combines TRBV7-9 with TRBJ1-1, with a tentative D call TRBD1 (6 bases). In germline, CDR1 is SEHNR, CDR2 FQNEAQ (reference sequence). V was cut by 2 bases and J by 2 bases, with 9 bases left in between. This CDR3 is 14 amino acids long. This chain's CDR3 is CASSLTGINTEAFF. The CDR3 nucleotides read TGTGCCAGCAGCTTAACAGGGATTAACACTGAAGCTTTCTTT.

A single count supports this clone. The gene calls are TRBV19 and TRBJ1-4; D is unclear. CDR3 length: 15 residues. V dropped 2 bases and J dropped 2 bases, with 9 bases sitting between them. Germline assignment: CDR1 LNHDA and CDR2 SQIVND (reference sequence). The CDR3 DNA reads TGTGCCAGTAGTATAAGGGAGGCGACTAATGAAAAACTGTTTTTT. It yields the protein CASSIREATNEKLFF.

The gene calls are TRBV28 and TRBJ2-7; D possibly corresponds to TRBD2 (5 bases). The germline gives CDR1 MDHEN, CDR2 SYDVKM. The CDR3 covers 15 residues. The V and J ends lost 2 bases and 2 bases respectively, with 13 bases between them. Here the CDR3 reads CASSLAGSDTYEQYF. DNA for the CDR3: TGTGCCAGCAGTTTAGCGGGCAGTGATACCTACGAGCAGTACTTC. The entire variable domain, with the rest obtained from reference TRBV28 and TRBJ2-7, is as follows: DVKVTQSSRYLVKRTGEKVFLECVQDMDHENMFWYRQDPGLGLRLIYFSYDVKMKEKGDIPEGYSVSREKKERFSLILESASTNQTSMYLCASSLAGSDTYEQYFGPGTRLTVT.

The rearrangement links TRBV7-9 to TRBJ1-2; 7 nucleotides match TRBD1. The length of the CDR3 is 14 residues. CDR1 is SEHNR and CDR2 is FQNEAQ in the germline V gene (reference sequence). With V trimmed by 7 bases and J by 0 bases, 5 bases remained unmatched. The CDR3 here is CASTQTGTNYGYTF. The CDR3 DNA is TGTGCCAGCACCCAGACAGGGACTAACTATGGCTACACCTTC. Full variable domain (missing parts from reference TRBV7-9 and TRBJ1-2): DTGVSQNPRHKITKRGQNVTFRCDPISEHNRLYWYRQTLGQGPEFLTYFQNEAQLEKSRLLSDRFSAERPKGSFSTLEIQRTEQGDSAMYLCASTQTGTNYGYTFGSGTRLTVV.

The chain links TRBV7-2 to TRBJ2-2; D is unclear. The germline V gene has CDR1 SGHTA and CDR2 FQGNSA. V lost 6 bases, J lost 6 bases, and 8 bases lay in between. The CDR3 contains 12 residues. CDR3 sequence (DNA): TGTGCCAGCAGGGCGGCGGCCGGGGAGCTGTTTTTT. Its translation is CASRAAAGELFF.

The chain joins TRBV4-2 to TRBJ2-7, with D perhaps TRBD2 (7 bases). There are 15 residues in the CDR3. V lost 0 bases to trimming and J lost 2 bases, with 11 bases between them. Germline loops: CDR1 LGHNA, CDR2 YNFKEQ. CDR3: CASSQDTGGPYEQYF. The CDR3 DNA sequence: TGTGCCAGCAGCCAAGATACCGGGGGGCCCTACGAGCAGTACTTC.

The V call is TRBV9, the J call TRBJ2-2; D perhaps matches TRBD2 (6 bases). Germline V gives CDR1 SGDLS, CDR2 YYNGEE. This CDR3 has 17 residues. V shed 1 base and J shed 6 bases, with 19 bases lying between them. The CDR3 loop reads CASSVTGRGGMAGELFF. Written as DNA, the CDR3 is TGTGCCAGCAGCGTAACCGGGAGAGGTGGTATGGCCGGGGAGCTGTTTTTT. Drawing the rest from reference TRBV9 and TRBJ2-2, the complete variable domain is DSGVTQTPKHLITATGQRVTLRCSPRSGDLSVYWYQQSLDQGLQFLIQYYNGEERAKGNILERFSAQQFPDLHSELNLSSLELGDSALYFCASSVTGRGGMAGELFFGEGSRLTVL.

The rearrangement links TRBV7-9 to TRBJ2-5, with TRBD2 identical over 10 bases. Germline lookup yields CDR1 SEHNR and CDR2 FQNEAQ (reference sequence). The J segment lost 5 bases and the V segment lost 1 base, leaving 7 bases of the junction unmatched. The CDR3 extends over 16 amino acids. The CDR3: CASSLGLAGVYETQYF. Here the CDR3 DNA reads TGTGCCAGCAGCTTAGGGCTAGCGGGAGTGTACGAGACCCAGTACTTC.

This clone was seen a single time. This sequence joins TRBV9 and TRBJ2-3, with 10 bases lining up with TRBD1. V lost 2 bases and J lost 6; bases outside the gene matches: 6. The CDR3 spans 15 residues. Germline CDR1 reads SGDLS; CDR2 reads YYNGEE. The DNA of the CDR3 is TGTGCCAGCAGCGTTCGGGACAGGGGATTGGATACGCAGTATTTT. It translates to CASSVRDRGLDTQYF. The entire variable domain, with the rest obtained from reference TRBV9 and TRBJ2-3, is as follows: DSGVTQTPKHLITATGQRVTLRCSPRSGDLSVYWYQQSLDQGLQFLIQYYNGEERAKGNILERFSAQQFPDLHSELNLSSLELGDSALYFCASSVRDRGLDTQYFGPGTRLTVL.

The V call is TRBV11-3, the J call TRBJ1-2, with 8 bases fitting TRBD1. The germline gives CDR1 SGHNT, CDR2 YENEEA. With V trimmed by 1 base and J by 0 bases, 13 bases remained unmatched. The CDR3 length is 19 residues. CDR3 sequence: CASSLGSSWTGPTNYGYTF. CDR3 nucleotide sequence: TGTGCCAGCAGCTTAGGGTCTAGTTGGACAGGGCCGACTAACTATGGCTACACCTTC.

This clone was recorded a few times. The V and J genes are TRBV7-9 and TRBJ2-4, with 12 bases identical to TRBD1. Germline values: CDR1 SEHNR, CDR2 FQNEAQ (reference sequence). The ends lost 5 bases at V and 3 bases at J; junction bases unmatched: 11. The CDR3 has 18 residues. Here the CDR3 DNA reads TGTGCCAGCAGCGGACCGGGACAGGGGGCGGTTGGCAAAAACATTCAGTACTTC. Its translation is CASSGPGQGAVGKNIQYF.